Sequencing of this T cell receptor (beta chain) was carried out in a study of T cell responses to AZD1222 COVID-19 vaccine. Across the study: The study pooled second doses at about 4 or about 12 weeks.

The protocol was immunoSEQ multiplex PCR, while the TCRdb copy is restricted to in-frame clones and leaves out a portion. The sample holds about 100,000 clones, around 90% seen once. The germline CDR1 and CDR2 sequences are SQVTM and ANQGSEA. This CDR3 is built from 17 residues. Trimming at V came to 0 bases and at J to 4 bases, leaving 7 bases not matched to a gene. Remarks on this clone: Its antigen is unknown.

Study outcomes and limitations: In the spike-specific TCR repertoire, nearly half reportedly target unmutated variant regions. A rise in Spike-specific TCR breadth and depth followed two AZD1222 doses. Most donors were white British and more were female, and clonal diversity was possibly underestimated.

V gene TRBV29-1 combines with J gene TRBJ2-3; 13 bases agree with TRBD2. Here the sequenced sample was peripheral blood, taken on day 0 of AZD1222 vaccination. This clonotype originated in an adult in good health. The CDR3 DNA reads TGCAGCGTTGAAGATCTCGGACTAGCGGGAGCGTCAGATACGCAGTATTTT. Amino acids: CSVEDLGLAGASDTQYF.